This record concerns one T cell receptor beta chain sequence. This record belongs to a study of blood T cell repertoires in COVID-19. For the study at large: The study drew acute and convalescent COVID-19 samples from the United States, Italy and Spain. Nucleic acid was either cDNA or gDNA, and it came from T cells, B-cell-depleted T cells, or PBMCs.

The V gene's germline CDR1 is MNHEY and CDR2 SVGEGT. The CDR3 sequence is 14 residues long. Trimming removed 2 bases from V and 3 bases from J, with 9 bases in between. Original processing notes: Counts of nucleated cells, estimated from reference gene primer amplification, were obtained. Some clones are missing from TCRdb's copy, which holds only in-frame ones; the method was immunoSEQ multiplex PCR. The DNA was the basis for D and trimming; V, J and clone size are from that table. The table has about 160,000 clones, 65% to 80% seen once; the top ten hold 7% to 9%. Sequencing was done on a sample of peripheral blood. The receptor comes from a man aged 55 to 70 with acute or convalescent COVID-19. This chain links TRBV6-2 or TRBV6-3 with TRBJ2-3, with a possible D match to TRBD2 (6 bases). The chain's CDR3 is CASSYRLATDTQYF. The CDR3 region has the DNA TGTGCCAGCAGTTACCGGCTAGCGACAGATACGCAGTATTTT.